This TCR beta chain comes out of a study of cytomegalovirus exposure and HLA in healthy donors. All the people who gave samples were healthy bone marrow donors. Concerning this clone: The antigen is unknown.

This PCR relied on a set of 60 Vbeta primers and 13 Jbeta primers. Libraries were prepared by immunoSEQ multiplex PCR; TCRdb keeps only in-frame clonotypes and omits some of them. The sample consists of around 200,000 clones, roughly 80% of them appearing once. The CDR3 loop spans 14 amino acids. Germline-derived CDR1 and CDR2 are MNHNY and SVGAGI (reference sequence). V shed 4 bases and J shed 2 bases, with 9 bases lying between them. Study conclusions and caveats: Earlier analysis found most TCR beta V segments productive about 87% or about 30% of the time. Rare sequences made up most TCRs, while some public TCRs were found in many donors.

The sequence was obtained from a female donor in good health and CMV-seronegative. Sequenced input: PBMCs. This chain links TRBV6-6 with TRBJ1-3; D unresolved. The CDR3 protein is CASSFVYTGNTIYF. In DNA, the CDR3 is TGTGCCAGCAGTTTCGTGTACACTGGAAACACCATATATTTT.